This T cell receptor beta chain was retrieved from a study of regulatory T cells in long-lasting Graves disease. This clonotype has at least ten counts. Building of the TCR beta libraries involved iRepertoire HTBI primers and Arm-PCR of CDR3 regions. TCRdb reanalysed the multiplex PCR reads using MiXCR and keeps one entry per CDR3 protein. The data hold over 450,000 distinct CDR3 sequences, with 20% to 25% observed a single time. Sample time point: persistent/refractory GD, antithyroid drugs over 5 years with positive TRAb. Construction of the TCR library relied on RNA isolated from PBMCs. This CDR3 is built from 14 residues. The V and J ends lost 11 bases and 4 bases respectively, with 20 bases between them. Germline CDR1 is MDHEN and CDR2 is SYDVKM.

The clonotype originates from a female donor with Graves disease. The sequencing here drew on peripheral blood mononuclear cells (PBMCs), taken when the disease was refractory, from a patient treated with antithyroid drugs. The chain recombines TRBV28 with TRBJ1-2; D is undetermined. In DNA form, the CDR3 reads TGTGCCGGATCCCGGACTGTTTTTGGCTATGGCTACACCTTC. Translating gives CAGSRTVFGYGYTF.